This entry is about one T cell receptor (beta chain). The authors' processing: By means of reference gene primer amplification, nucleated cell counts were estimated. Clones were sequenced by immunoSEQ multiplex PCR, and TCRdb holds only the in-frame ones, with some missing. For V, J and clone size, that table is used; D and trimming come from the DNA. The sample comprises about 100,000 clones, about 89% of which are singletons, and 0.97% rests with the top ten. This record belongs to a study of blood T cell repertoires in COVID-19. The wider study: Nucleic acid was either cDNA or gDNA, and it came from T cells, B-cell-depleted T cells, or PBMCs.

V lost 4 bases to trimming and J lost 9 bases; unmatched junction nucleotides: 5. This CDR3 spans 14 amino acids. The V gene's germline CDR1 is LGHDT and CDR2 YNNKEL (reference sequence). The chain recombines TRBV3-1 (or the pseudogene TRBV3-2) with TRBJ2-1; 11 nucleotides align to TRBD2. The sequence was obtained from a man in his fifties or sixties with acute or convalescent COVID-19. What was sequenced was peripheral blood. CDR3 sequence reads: CASSPRLAGSEQFF. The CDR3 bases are TGTGCCAGCAGCCCGAGACTAGCGGGAAGTGAGCAGTTCTTC.